This TCR beta chain was observed in a study of blood T cell repertoires in COVID-19. Study details: From T cells, B-cell-depleted T cells, or PBMCs came the material, which was cDNA or gDNA.

Repertoires were generated with immunoSEQ multiplex PCR, while TCRdb's copy carries only in-frame clones and drops some. This table holds 150,000 to 200,000 clones, 80% to 90% found once. The V and J ends lost 4 bases and 4 bases, in that order; junction bases with no gene match: 8. This CDR3 has 15 amino acids. The germline gives CDR1 SEHNR, CDR2 FQNEAQ (reference sequence). The source is a man aged 18 to 30 who had recovered from COVID-19. The gene calls are TRBV7-9 and TRBJ1-2, with 8 bases aligning to TRBD1. Specimen: peripheral blood. CDR3 residues: CASSSDGQGGYGYTF. The CDR3 DNA reads TGTGCCAGCAGCTCCGATGGACAGGGAGGCTATGGCTACACCTTC.